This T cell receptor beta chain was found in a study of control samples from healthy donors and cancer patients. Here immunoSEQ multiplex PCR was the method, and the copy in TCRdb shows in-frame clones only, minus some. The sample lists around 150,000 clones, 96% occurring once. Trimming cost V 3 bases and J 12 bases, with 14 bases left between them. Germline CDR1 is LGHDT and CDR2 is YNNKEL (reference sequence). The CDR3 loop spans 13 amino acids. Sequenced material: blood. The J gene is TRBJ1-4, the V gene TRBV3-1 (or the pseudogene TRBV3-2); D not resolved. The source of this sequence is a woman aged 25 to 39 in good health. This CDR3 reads CASSQDPFRQLFF. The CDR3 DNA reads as TGTGCCAGCAGCCAGGACCCATTTCGGCAACTGTTTTTT.